Shown below are 14 T cell receptor beta chains from a single sample sequenced in a study of T-cell memory formation after mild COVID-19. Each CDR3 protein is one row after TCRdb ran MiXCR on the 5' RACE reads. Here the sample spans hundreds of thousands of distinct CDR3 sequences, roughly 14% being singletons. The sample was PBMCs or a T cell subset sorted from them (not recorded which). The receptors derive from a man aged 18 to 29 who had mild COVID-19 (a few samples of this study predate the infection). Cell type and time point are not known.

The J gene is TRBJ1-2, the V gene TRBV6-5, with a tentative D call TRBD1 (6 bases). Trimming took off 6 bases at V and 8 bases at J, with 16 bases between the two ends. Germline CDR1 MNHEY, CDR2 SVGAGI. The CDR3 spans 13 residues. The CDR3 sequence is CASRDTFQGGYTF. DNA for the CDR3: TGTGCCAGCAGAGACACCTTCCAGGGGGGCTACACCTTC.

This clonotype occurred a few times. The V and J genes are TRBV19 and TRBJ2-1, with 11 nucleotides matching TRBD2. CDR1 LNHDA and CDR2 SQIVND come from the germline V gene (reference sequence). Germline trimming cut 2 bases from V and 4 bases from J; bases unmatched to any gene: 4. The CDR3 covers 16 residues. Here the CDR3 reads CASSITGTSGYNEQFF. The CDR3, as DNA: TGTGCCAGTAGTATAACCGGGACTAGCGGATACAATGAGCAGTTCTTC.

The sample holds one count of this clonotype. The chain combines TRBV24-1 with TRBJ2-7, with D maybe TRBD1 (5 bases). V was clipped by 12 bases and J by 5 bases, with 19 bases between them. CDR1 is KGHDR, CDR2 SFDVKD, per germline. This CDR3 has 13 residues. The CDR3, as DNA: TGTGCCCCTGGTGGCAGGGTGGCCAACGAGCAGTACTTC. This codes for CAPGGRVANEQYF.

The chain couples TRBV12-3 or TRBV12-4 to TRBJ2-3; either TRBD1 or TRBD2 may fit D (5 bases each). The CDR3 is 11 amino acids. Trimming took 9 bases from V and 13 from J, leaving 17 bases between them. CDR3 coding DNA: TGTGCCAGGAATTTAACTAGAGGGGAGTATTTT. Translating it yields CARNLTRGEYF.

This clonotype has only a few counts. The DNA for the CDR3 is TGTGCCAGCAGCCACGAGGTTGGCGAGCAGTACGTC. Translated, it gives CASSHEVGEQYV. This chain links TRBV6-6 with TRBJ2-7, with D uncertain. The CDR3 contains 12 residues. V lost 6 bases to trimming and J lost 6 bases, with 12 bases between them. In germline, CDR1 is MNHNY, CDR2 SVGAGI (reference sequence).

The sample holds a few counts of this clonotype. J is TRBJ2-1 and V is TRBV12-3 or TRBV12-4; 9 positions match TRBD2. V shed 5 bases and J 1 base; nucleotides not matched to a gene: 6. The CDR3 spans 16 residues. The CDR3 coding sequence is TGTGCCAGCAGTCGTAGCGGGGGCGCTTCCTACAATGAGCAGTTCTTC. Protein product: CASSRSGGASYNEQFF.

This clonotype was found a few times. The J gene is TRBJ2-7, the V gene TRBV5-1, with D possibly TRBD2 on 6 matching bases. V was shortened by 4 bases and J by 1 base, with 9 bases between the two germline ends. Per the germline V gene, CDR1 is SGHRS and CDR2 is YFSETQ. This CDR3 region has 13 residues. The chain's CDR3 is CASSPGGSYEQYF. Written as DNA, the CDR3 is TGCGCCAGCAGCCCCGGGGGTTCCTACGAGCAGTACTTC.

This sequence joins TRBV20-1 and TRBJ1-2; D gene ambiguous. Deletions cut 2 bases from V and 6 bases from J, with 7 bases between. The CDR3 consists of 11 residues. Germline CDR1 is DFQATT and CDR2 is SNEGSKA (reference sequence). The CDR3 is CSARNGNGYTF. In nucleotides, the CDR3 is TGCAGTGCTAGAAATGGGAATGGCTACACCTTC.

The chain carries TRBV30 and TRBJ1-2; D not resolved. Germline CDR1 GTSNPN, CDR2 SVGIG (reference sequence). The CDR3 is 13 residues long. The V end lost 4 bases, the J end lost 0 bases, and 9 bases lay between the germline ends. The CDR3 DNA reads as TGTGCCTGGACCCCTGGGACTAACTATGGCTACACCTTC. Its protein is CAWTPGTNYGYTF. Looking up the rest from reference TRBV30 and TRBJ1-2 gives the full variable domain: SQTIHQWPATLVQPVGSPLSLECTVEGTSNPNLYWYRQAAGRGLQLLFYSVGIGQISSEVPQNLSASRPQDRQFILSSKKLLLSDSGFYLCAWTPGTNYGYTFGSGTRLTVV.

This clonotype was recorded a few times. The chain combines TRBV12-3 or TRBV12-4 with TRBJ1-6; D may be TRBD1 (5 bases). This CDR3 is built from 14 residues. Trimming pared 4 bases from V and 8 bases from J, leaving 12 bases between. This chain's CDR3 is CASSSGLSDSPLHF. Written as DNA, the CDR3 is TGTGCCAGCAGTTCGGGACTCTCCGATTCACCCCTCCACTTT.

V and J are TRBV20-1 and TRBJ2-3; 9 bases line up with TRBD1. J gave up 6 bases and V 1 base, and 11 bases lay outside the gene matches. The CDR3 spans 16 residues. Germline CDR1 and CDR2: DFQATT and SNEGSKA (reference sequence). CDR3 sequence: CSARALSQGAQDTQYF. The CDR3 nucleotides read TGCAGTGCTAGAGCCCTATCACAGGGGGCGCAGGATACGCAGTATTTT.

This clonotype was seen ten or more times. The V gene is TRBV24-1, the J gene TRBJ2-3, with D maybe TRBD2 (5 bases). V gave up 6 bases and J gave up 6 bases, with 6 bases separating them. There are 11 residues in the CDR3. Per germline, CDR1 KGHDR and CDR2 SFDVKD. This CDR3 reads CATSSSDTQYF. The CDR3 DNA reads as TGTGCCACCAGTTCTAGCGATACGCAGTATTTT.

The CDR3 nucleotides read TGCGCCAGCAGCCCCAGCCCGGGCCCAGATACGCAGTATTTT. Amino acids: CASSPSPGPDTQYF. V is TRBV4-3 and J is TRBJ2-3; D not certain. Trimming left V 4 bases short and J 4 bases short, with 12 bases between. The CDR3 loop spans 14 amino acids. The V gene's germline CDR1 is LGHNA and CDR2 YSLEER.

A remark on this clonotype: It is unclear where the CDR3 begins or ends on the DNA, so no DNA is shown, and the CDR3 is as TCRdb lists it. The rearrangement uses TRBV21-1 and TRBJ2-3; the table's D call, TRBD2, has no DNA check behind it. TRBV21-1 constitutes a pseudogene. The CDR3 length is 13 residues, termini included. The CDR3 sequence is CASNWASGAKQYF.